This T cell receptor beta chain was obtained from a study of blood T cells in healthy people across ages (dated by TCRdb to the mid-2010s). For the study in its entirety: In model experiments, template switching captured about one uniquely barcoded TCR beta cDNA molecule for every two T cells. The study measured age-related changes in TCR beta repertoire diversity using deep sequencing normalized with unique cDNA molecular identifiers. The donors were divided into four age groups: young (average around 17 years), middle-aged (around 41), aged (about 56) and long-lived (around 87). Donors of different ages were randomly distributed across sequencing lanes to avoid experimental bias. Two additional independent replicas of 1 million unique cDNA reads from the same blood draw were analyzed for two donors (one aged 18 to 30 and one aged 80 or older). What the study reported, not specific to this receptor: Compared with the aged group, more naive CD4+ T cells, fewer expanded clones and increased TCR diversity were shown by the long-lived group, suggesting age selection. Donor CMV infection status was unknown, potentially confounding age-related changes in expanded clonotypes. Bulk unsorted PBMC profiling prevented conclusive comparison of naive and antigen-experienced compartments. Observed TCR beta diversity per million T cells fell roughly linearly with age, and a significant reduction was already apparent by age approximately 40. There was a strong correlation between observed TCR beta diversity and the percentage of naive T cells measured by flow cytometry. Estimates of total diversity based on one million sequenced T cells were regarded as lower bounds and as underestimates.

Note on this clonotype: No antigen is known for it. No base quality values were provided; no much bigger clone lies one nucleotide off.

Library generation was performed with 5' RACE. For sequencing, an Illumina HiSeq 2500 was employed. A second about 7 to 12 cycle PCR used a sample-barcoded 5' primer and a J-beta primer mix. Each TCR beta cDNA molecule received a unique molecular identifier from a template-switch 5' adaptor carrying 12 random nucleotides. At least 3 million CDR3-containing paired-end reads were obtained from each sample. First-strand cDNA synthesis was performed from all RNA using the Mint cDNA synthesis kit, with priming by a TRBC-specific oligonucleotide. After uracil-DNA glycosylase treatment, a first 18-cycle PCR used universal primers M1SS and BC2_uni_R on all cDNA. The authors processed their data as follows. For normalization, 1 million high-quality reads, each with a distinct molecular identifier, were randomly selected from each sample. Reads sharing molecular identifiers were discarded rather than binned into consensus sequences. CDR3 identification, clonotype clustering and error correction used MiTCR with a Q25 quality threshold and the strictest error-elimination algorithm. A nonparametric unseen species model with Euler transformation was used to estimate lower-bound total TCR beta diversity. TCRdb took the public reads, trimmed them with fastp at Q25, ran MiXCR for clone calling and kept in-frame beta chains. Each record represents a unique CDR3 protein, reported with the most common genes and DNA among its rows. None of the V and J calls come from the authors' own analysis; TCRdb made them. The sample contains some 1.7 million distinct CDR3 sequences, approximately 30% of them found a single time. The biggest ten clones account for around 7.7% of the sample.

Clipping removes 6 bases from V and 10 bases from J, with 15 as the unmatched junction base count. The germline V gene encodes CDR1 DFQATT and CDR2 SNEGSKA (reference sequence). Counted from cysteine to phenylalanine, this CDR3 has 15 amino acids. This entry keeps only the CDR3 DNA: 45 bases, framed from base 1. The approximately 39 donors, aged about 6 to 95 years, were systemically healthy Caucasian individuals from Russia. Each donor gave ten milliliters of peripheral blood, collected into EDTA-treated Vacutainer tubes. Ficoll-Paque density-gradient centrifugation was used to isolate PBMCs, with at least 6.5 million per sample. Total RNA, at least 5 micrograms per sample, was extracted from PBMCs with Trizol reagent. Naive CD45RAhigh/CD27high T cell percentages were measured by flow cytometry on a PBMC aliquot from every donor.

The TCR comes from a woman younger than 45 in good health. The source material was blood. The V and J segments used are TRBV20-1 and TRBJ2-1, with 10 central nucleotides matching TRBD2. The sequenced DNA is TGCAGTGCCGAAGTTCCCACTAGCGGGGTTGGGGAGCAGTTCTTC. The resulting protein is CSAEVPTSGVGEQFF.